This TCR beta chain came from a study of cytotoxic CD8 clonotypes in ibrutinib-treated CLL. Study as a whole: Of the patients, 10 to 12 were relapsed/refractory, under 16 treatment-naive and about 17 IGHV unmutated.

Clones were read by immunoSEQ multiplex PCR, and TCRdb kept only the in-frame ones, dropping some. The data hold 300,000 to 350,000 clones, with about 80% observed a single time. The CDR3 loop spans 14 amino acids. V shed 4 bases and J shed 2 bases, with 13 bases lying between them. Germline V CDR1 and CDR2: SGHDT, YYEEEE. This sample comprised PBMCs, obtained before ibrutinib treatment. The chain couples TRBV5-6 to TRBJ2-7, with D unresolved. The clonotype originates from a human donor with chronic lymphocytic leukemia. The CDR3, as DNA: TGTGCCAGCAGCATCGAGGTTTCCCCCTACGAGCAGTACTTC. It is translated as CASSIEVSPYEQYF.